This T cell receptor beta chain originates from a study of T cell changes during pregnancy in multiple sclerosis. The protocol was immunoSEQ multiplex PCR, while the TCRdb copy is restricted to in-frame clones and leaves out a portion. The data hold tens of thousands of clones, with around 97% observed a single time. This specimen consisted of CD8+ T cells from peripheral blood mononuclear cells, obtained after pregnancy. The source of this sequence is a female donor with multiple sclerosis, enrolled in a pregnancy study.

CDR3 DNA sequence: TGTGCCAGCAGCTCCGGGACTCCTTTGCACGAGCAGTACTTC. Translated, it gives CASSSGTPLHEQYF. J is TRBJ2-5 and V is TRBV7-9, with TRBD2 as a possible D gene (6 bases). With the DNA end fitting TRBJ2-7 better, the J assignment may be wrong. This CDR3 region has 14 residues. From germline, CDR1 is SEHNR and CDR2 FQNEAQ (reference sequence).